The source of this T cell receptor beta chain is a study of shared clonotypes between healthy human individuals. As for the study in general: There were three CD4 naive, three CD4 memory, two CD8 naive and one CD8 memory plates per donor.

General study points: Shared clonotypes across all four donors exceeded non-shared ones in generation probability. Clonotype sharing among donors was expected to depend on sequencing depth.

Participating donors were healthy, HIV-negative adults free of recent acute infections or vaccinations. This clone came up many times. Antigen unknown. Measured with immunoSEQ multiplex PCR; TCRdb has only the in-frame clones, and not every one. Among 780,000 or so clones listed, 55% to 80% were seen once. V lost 5 bases to trimming and J lost 7 bases, with 12 bases between them. Germline loops: CDR1 MNHNY, CDR2 SVGAGI (reference sequence). The CDR3 length is 13 residues. The chain has TRBV6-6 and TRBJ2-4; D tentatively reads TRBD1 or TRBD2 (7 bases each). The TCR originated in a woman aged 30 to 39 in good health. Sequencing input: memory CD4+ T cells sorted from blood. Noted subset: CD45RA-negative fraction. CDR3 in DNA: TGTGCCAGCAGTAACCAGGGGGGGAACATTCAGTACTTC. As protein: CASSNQGGNIQYF.